Listed below are T cell receptor beta chains from one sample, sequenced in a study of T cell responses to AZD1222 COVID-19 vaccine. The repertoire was sequenced with immunoSEQ multiplex PCR; TCRdb's copy has only in-frame clones and lacks some. The data show fewer than 120,000 clones, around 90% seen once. Source: peripheral blood, taken 28 days after the second AZD1222 dose. All receptors come from an adult who received the AZD1222 COVID-19 vaccine. Each CDR3 is given with its conserved first and last residue. D genes are given only for firm matches. A row's size may be missing; if present it is once, few, many or a size class.

NA | TRBJ2-3 | TRBV29-1 | TRBD1 | CSVGQAKRDTQYF | TGCAGCGTAGGACAGGCCAAGCGGGATACGCAGTATTTT
NA | TRBJ2-7 | TRBV19 | NA | CASSTGKFSYEQYF | TGTGCCAGTAGTACCGGGAAGTTCTCCTACGAGCAGTACTTC
NA | TRBJ2-7 | TRBV29-1 | TRBD2 | CSVGGGVSYEQYF | TGCAGCGTAGGCGGGGGGGTCTCCTACGAGCAGTACTTC
NA | TRBJ1-2 | TRBV18 | TRBD1 | CASSPATGDYGYTF | TGTGCCAGCTCACCAGCGACAGGGGACTATGGCTACACCTTC
NA | TRBJ1-1 | TRBV27 | NA | CASRRLGTTNTEAFF | TGTGCCAGCAGACGCCTCGGGACAACGAACACTGAAGCTTTCTTT
NA | TRBJ2-7 | TRBV27 | TRBD1 | CASSLKGQGAFYEQYF | TGTGCCAGCAGTTTGAAGGGACAGGGGGCTTTCTACGAGCAGTACTTC
NA | TRBJ2-3 | TRBV2 | NA | CASRPGFPTTDTQYF | TGTGCCAGCAGACCAGGGTTTCCAACCACCGATACGCAGTATTTT
NA | TRBJ2-7 | TRBV11-2 | NA | CASSPIMLGSYEQYF | TGTGCCAGCAGCCCTATTATGCTGGGGTCCTACGAGCAGTACTTC
once | TRBJ1-1 | TRBV27 | NA | CASSLGTVLRNTEAFF | TGTGCCAGCAGTTTGGGGACTGTCTTGAGGAACACTGAAGCTTTCTTT
NA | TRBJ1-1 | TRBV27 | TRBD1 | CASSTGGLVAFF | TGTGCCAGCAGTACAGGGGGTCTGGTGGCTTTCTTT
NA | TRBJ1-1 | TRBV12-3/TRBV12-4 | NA | CASTPTSGAFF | TGTGCCAGCACCCCGACCAGTGGAGCTTTCTTT
NA | TRBJ2-2 | TRBV6-5 | NA | CASSYQGGGGTGELFF | TGTGCCAGCAGTTACCAGGGAGGGGGAGGGACCGGGGAGCTGTTTTTT
NA | TRBJ1-4 | TRBV28 | TRBD1 | CASSPPGGNEKLFF | TGTGCCAGCAGTCCTCCAGGGGGAAATGAAAAACTGTTTTTT
NA | TRBJ2-7 | TRBV5-1 | NA | CASSLDYNYEQYF | TGCGCCAGCAGCTTGGACTACAATTACGAGCAGTACTTC
NA | TRBJ1-5 | TRBV13 | NA | CASSLRGQPQHF | TGTGCCAGCAGTCTCCGGGGTCAGCCCCAGCATTTT
NA | TRBJ2-1 | TRBV9 | NA | CASSVGSGNSYNEQFF | TGTGCCAGCAGCGTAGGTTCAGGGAACTCCTACAATGAGCAGTTCTTC
NA | TRBJ2-5 | TRBV7-8 | NA | CASSHEWETQYF | TGTGCCAGCAGCCACGAATGGGAGACCCAGTACTTC
NA | TRBJ1-5 | TRBV28 | NA | CASIPLGEGRPQHF | TGTGCCAGCATTCCGTTGGGGGAGGGACGGCCCCAGCATTTT
NA | TRBJ1-4 | TRBV25-1 | TRBD1 | CASTEDRTGGEKLFF | TGTGCCAGCACCGAAGATCGGACAGGTGGGGAAAAACTGTTTTTT
NA | TRBJ2-3 | TRBV6-5 | NA | CASSYSGYSSTDTQYF | TGTGCCAGCAGTTACTCTGGTTATTCTAGCACAGATACGCAGTATTTT
NA | TRBJ2-5 | TRBV7-6 | NA | CASSQVGTQYF | TGTGCCAGCAGCCAAGTAGGGACCCAGTACTTC
NA | TRBJ1-2 | TRBV5-1 | NA | CASSLQEGGGYTF | TGCGCCAGCAGCCTACAGGAAGGGGGTGGCTACACCTTC
NA | TRBJ1-5 | TRBV2 | NA | CASSEDGGLQPQHF | TGTGCCAGCAGTGAAGATGGGGGACTTCAGCCCCAGCATTTT
NA | TRBJ2-1 | TRBV4-1 | NA | CASSPRSGGSYNEQFF | TGCGCCAGCAGCCCGCGTAGTGGGGGCTCCTACAATGAGCAGTTCTTC
NA | TRBJ2-7 | TRBV3-1/TRBV3-2 | TRBD2 | CASSPTSGSYEQYF | TGTGCCAGCAGCCCGACTAGCGGGTCCTACGAGCAGTACTTC
NA | TRBJ1-2 | TRBV28 | NA | CASSLGSYGYTF | TGTGCCAGCAGCTTAGGGTCCTATGGCTACACCTTC
NA | TRBJ1-6 | TRBV6-5 | TRBD1 | CASRGDRKNSPLHF | TGTGCCAGCAGGGGGGACAGGAAAAATTCACCCCTCCACTTT
NA | TRBJ1-5 | TRBV2 | NA | CASSDPFGPQHF | TGTGCCAGCAGTGATCCTTTTGGACCCCAGCATTTT
medium-sized | TRBJ2-3 | TRBV6-4 | NA | CASSDGGSSTDTQYF | TGTGCCAGCAGTGACGGGGGCTCTAGCACAGATACGCAGTATTTT
once | TRBJ2-5 | TRBV11-3 | TRBD2 | CASSGGLAGGTAQYF | TGTGCCAGCAGCGGGGGACTAGCGGGGGGCACGGCCCAGTACTTC
NA | TRBJ1-2 | TRBV9 | NA | CASSRGTYGYTF | TGTGCCAGCTCGAGGGGGACCTATGGCTACACCTTC
NA | TRBJ2-5 | TRBV28 | TRBD1 | CASSVRGQGAMTQYF | TGTGCCAGCAGTGTACGGGGACAGGGGGCCATGACCCAGTACTTC
NA | TRBJ1-2 | TRBV27 | TRBD1 | CASSLDGTEYGYTF | TGTGCCAGCAGTTTAGACGGGACAGAATATGGCTACACCTTC
NA | TRBJ1-1 | TRBV29-1 | NA | CSVDGATPTEAFF | TGCAGCGTTGACGGGGCAACCCCCACTGAAGCTTTCTTT
NA | TRBJ1-2 | TRBV3-1/TRBV3-2 | TRBD1 | CASSREGGQESGYTF | TGTGCCAGCAGCCGCGAGGGGGGACAGGAGTCAGGCTACACCTTC
NA | TRBJ2-2 | TRBV19 | NA | CASTTEGGANTGELFF | TGTGCCAGTACCACTGAGGGGGGCGCGAACACCGGGGAGCTGTTTTTT
NA | TRBJ1-1 | TRBV9 | NA | CASSVAKSTEAFF | TGTGCCAGCAGCGTAGCTAAGAGCACTGAAGCTTTCTTT
NA | TRBJ1-6 | TRBV10-3 | NA | CAISEGWGGSPLHF | TGTGCCATCAGTGAGGGTTGGGGAGGGTCACCCCTCCACTTT
NA | TRBJ1-1 | TRBV5-1 | TRBD1 | CASSSMTGGVTEAFF | TGCGCCAGCAGCTCGATGACAGGGGGCGTCACTGAAGCTTTCTTT
once | TRBJ2-1 | TRBV28 | TRBD2 | CASRGGGNSYNEQFF | TGTGCCTCTCGCGGGGGGGGTAATTCCTACAATGAGCAGTTCTTC
NA | TRBJ1-1 | TRBV19 | NA | CASRLAGGENTEAFF | TGTGCCAGCCGATTAGCGGGCGGGGAGAACACTGAAGCTTTCTTT
NA | TRBJ1-3 | TRBV6-5 | NA | CASTARSSSGNTIYF | TGTGCCAGCACTGCCCGGTCGAGCTCTGGAAACACCATATATTTT
NA | TRBJ1-2 | TRBV6-5 | NA | CASSYSPRTSGGYTF | TGTGCCAGCAGTTACTCCCCCCGGACATCAGGTGGCTACACCTTC
NA | TRBJ1-2 | TRBV3-1/TRBV3-2 | NA | CASSQDRSSGWYGYTF | TGTGCCAGCAGCCAAGATCGGAGTTCCGGTTGGTATGGCTACACCTTC
once | TRBJ1-5 | TRBV19 | TRBD1 | CASSSDRVGQPQHF | TGTGCCAGTAGTTCGGACAGGGTGGGTCAGCCCCAGCATTTT
NA | TRBJ1-2 | TRBV7-9 | TRBD1 | CASIPRKDRGNYGYTF | TGTGCCAGCATCCCCCGTAAGGACAGGGGTAACTATGGCTACACCTTC
few | TRBJ1-5 | TRBV5-1 | NA | CASSFRSNQPQHF | TGCGCCAGCAGCTTCAGAAGCAATCAGCCCCAGCATTTT
NA | TRBJ1-2 | TRBV3-1/TRBV3-2 | NA | CASSQAPGGYTF | TGTGCCAGCAGCCAAGCCCCGGGTGGCTACACCTTC
NA | TRBJ1-2 | TRBV11-3 | NA | CASSLNILDGYTF | TGTGCCAGCAGCTTAAACATTTTGGATGGCTACACCTTC
once | TRBJ2-2 | TRBV10-3 | TRBD1 | CAISESRGTGELFF | TGTGCCATCAGTGAGTCCAGGGGGACCGGGGAGCTGTTTTTT
NA | TRBJ2-1 | TRBV7-3 | NA | CASSPGQYNEQFF | TGTGCCAGCAGCCCCGGACAGTACAATGAGCAGTTCTTC
NA | TRBJ2-7 | TRBV25-1 | TRBD2 | CASSEPGTSGNSYEQYF | TGTGCCAGCAGTGAACCAGGGACTAGCGGTAACTCCTACGAGCAGTACTTC
NA | TRBJ1-5 | TRBV19 | TRBD1 | CASSMNRGRLYSNQPQHF | TGTGCCAGTAGTATGAACAGGGGGCGTCTGTATAGCAATCAGCCCCAGCATTTT
NA | TRBJ1-1 | TRBV27 | NA | CASSFGNTEAFF | TGTGCCAGCAGTTTCGGGAACACTGAAGCTTTCTTT
NA | TRBJ1-3 | TRBV4-1 | TRBD1 | CASSHKPDRAGNTIYF | TGCGCCAGCAGCCATAAACCGGACAGGGCTGGAAACACCATATATTTT
NA | TRBJ1-3 | TRBV4-1 | NA | CASSRSDRRGNTIYF | TGCGCCAGCAGCCGATCGGACAGACGGGGAAACACCATATATTTT
NA | TRBJ2-6 | TRBV11-3 | NA | CASSFTGSGANVLTF | TGTGCCAGCAGCTTTACGGGCTCTGGGGCCAACGTCCTGACTTTC
NA | TRBJ1-5 | TRBV28 | NA | CASSLVNQPQHF | TGTGCCAGCAGTTTGGTCAATCAGCCCCAGCATTTT